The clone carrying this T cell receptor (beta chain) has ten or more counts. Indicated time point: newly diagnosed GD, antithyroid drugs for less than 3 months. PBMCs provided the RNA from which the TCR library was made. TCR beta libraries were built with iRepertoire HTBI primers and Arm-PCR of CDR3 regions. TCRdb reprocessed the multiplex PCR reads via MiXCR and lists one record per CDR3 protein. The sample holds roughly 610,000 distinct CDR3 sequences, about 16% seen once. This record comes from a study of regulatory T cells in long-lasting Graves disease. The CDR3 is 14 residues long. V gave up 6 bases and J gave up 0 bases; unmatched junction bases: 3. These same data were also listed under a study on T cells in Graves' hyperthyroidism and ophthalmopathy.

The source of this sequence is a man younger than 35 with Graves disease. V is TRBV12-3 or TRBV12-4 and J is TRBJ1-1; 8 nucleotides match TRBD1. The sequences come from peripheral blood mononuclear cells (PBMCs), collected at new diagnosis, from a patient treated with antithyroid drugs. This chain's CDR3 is CASRWTGMNTEAFF. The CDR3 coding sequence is TGTGCCAGCAGATGGACAGGGATGAACACTGAAGCTTTCTTT.